This TCR beta chain was captured by sequencing in a study of CXCR3-negative and CXCR3-positive naive CD8 T cells. Study information: The study obtained around 150 million TRB reads, about 1.5 +/- 0.3 million per library. General study findings and limits: Naive CXCR3-positive and CXCR3-negative cells shared TRBV-TRBJ usage; memory cells diverged. Compared with CXCR3-negative naive cells, CXCR3-positive naive cells showed more hydrophobic TRB CDR3s.

The authors gated naive CD8+ T cells as CD45RO-CCR7+CD27+CD95-. The study made its TRB cDNA libraries by 5' RACE, adding UMI labels. TCRdb re-called the 5' RACE reads and shows each CDR3 protein once, DNA omitted. Here the sample table reports over 70,000 distinct CDR3 sequences. CDR3 length: 14 amino acids. Germline V lookup: CDR1 SEHNR, CDR2 FQNEAQ (reference sequence). On this clonotype itself: Its specificity is unknown.

The source material was naive CXCR3- CD8+ T cells from blood. Documented subset: CD45RO-CCR7+CD27+CD95- naive CD8+ T cells lacking CXCR3 (TNR3-). The rearrangement uses TRBV7-9 and TRBJ2-7. The TCR comes from a human donor in good health. Some clones in this sample may be carry-over from other donors' samples. The CDR3 here is CASSSEVAVYEQYF.